This T cell receptor beta chain derives from a study of T cell changes during pregnancy in multiple sclerosis. Repertoires were generated with immunoSEQ multiplex PCR, while TCRdb's copy carries only in-frame clones and drops some. Counted here are roughly 49,000 clones, around 93% occurring once; the ten biggest clones make up around 0.89%. The germline gives CDR1 MNHEY, CDR2 SMNVEV (reference sequence). CDR3 length: 15 residues. Trimming removed 2 bases from V and 0 bases from J, with 8 bases in between. This clone was picked up one time. The TCR originated in a female donor with multiple sclerosis, enrolled in a pregnancy study. This chain joins TRBV27 and TRBJ1-5; tentatively, D is TRBD1 (6 bases). The sequencing here drew on peripheral blood, taken after pregnancy. This CDR3 is CASSLNRDSNQPQHF. The CDR3 DNA reads as TGTGCCAGCAGTTTAAACAGGGATAGCAATCAGCCCCAGCATTTT.